Here is one TCR beta chain with its context. V was cut by 0 bases and J by 5 bases, with 10 bases left in between. The CDR3 length is 14 residues. Per germline, CDR1 MNHNS and CDR2 SASEGT. The record originates from a study of T cell clones after liver transplantation. Study-wide context: Samples came from ITN030ST, which attempted immunosuppression withdrawal within 2 years of liver transplantation. Third-party-reactive TCRbeta sequences from pre-transplant mixed lymphocyte reactions served as antigen-independent comparators. Blood was drawn pre-transplant, before withdrawal, and after full or failed withdrawal.

Sequencing used immunoSEQ multiplex PCR; TCRdb keeps in-frame clones, though not all of them. The sample has some 10,000 clones, roughly 70% seen once. The sequence derives from a human patient who received a liver transplant. Part of the T cells may come from the graft donor. Specimen: CD4+ T cells from blood, collected approximately 29 months after liver transplant. The chain is built from TRBV6-1 and TRBJ2-5; no definite D call. The DNA for the CDR3 is TGTGCCAGCAGTGAAGCGCACCTTGGCGAGACCCAGTACTTC. It yields the protein CASSEAHLGETQYF.